A single sample gave rise to the 30 T cell receptor beta chains below, sequenced in a study of T cell changes during pregnancy in multiple sclerosis. Libraries were prepared by immunoSEQ multiplex PCR; TCRdb keeps only in-frame clonotypes and omits some of them. The table lists about 83,000 clones, approximately 91% of them singletons. The sequenced sample was PBMCs, obtained in the first trimester of pregnancy. Source of these receptors: a female donor in good health, serving as a control in a pregnancy study. Some clones in this sample may be carry-over from other donors' samples.

V is TRBV5-1 and J is TRBJ2-2; 8 bases line up with TRBD1. With 9 bases clipped from V and 6 bases from J, the junction kept 10 bases outside the gene matches. The CDR3 is 14 amino acids. Germline CDR1 SGHRS, CDR2 YFSETQ. The CDR3, as DNA: TGCGCCACCCGGCAGGGGGCACGGGCCGGGGAGCTGTTTTTT. Its protein product is CATRQGARAGELFF.

CDR3 nucleotide sequence: TGTGCCAGCAGTTTAGAAAGGGAGGGGAAGGTACACGAGCAGTACTTC. It yields the protein CASSLEREGKVHEQYF. V is TRBV28 and J is TRBJ2-7; 7 bases agree with TRBD2. The CDR3 runs to 16 residues. Trimming at V came to 2 bases and at J to 5 bases, leaving 12 bases not matched to a gene. Germline V lookup: CDR1 MDHEN, CDR2 SYDVKM.

The chain has TRBV6-6 and TRBJ1-5; D ambiguous. The CDR3 spans 16 residues. The germline V gene has CDR1 MNHNY and CDR2 SVGAGI (reference sequence). V lost 6 bases and J 0 bases, leaving 15 bases between the germline ends. The CDR3 region has the DNA TGTGCCAGCAGCCCCCCCCGTCAGTTTAGCAATCAGCCCCAGCATTTT. Amino acid sequence: CASSPPRQFSNQPQHF.

V is TRBV27 and J is TRBJ1-2, with D perhaps matching TRBD1 (5 bases). The CDR3 totals 15 residues. V was pared by 0 bases and J by 4 bases, with 12 bases between. Germline-derived CDR1 and CDR2 are MNHEY and SMNVEV (reference sequence). In nucleotides, the CDR3 is TGTGCCAGCAGTTTATCTCAGGGTGGGTTCTATGGCTACACCTTC. It yields the protein CASSLSQGGFYGYTF.

The chain is built from TRBV4-2 and TRBJ2-3; 8 bases match TRBD2. The CDR3 totals 16 residues. Germline lookup yields CDR1 LGHNA and CDR2 YNFKEQ. After removal of 5 bases from V and 0 bases from J, the junction contained 7 bases not matched to a gene. The DNA of the CDR3 is TGTGCCAGCAGCGCCCTTACTAGCGGTAGCACAGATACGCAGTATTTT. Translation: CASSALTSGSTDTQYF.

The genes are TRBV28 and TRBJ2-7; maybe TRBD1 (6 bases). The CDR3 is made up of 12 amino acids. V shed 7 bases and J shed 2 bases, with 9 bases lying between them. Looked up from germline, CDR1 is MDHEN and CDR2 is SYDVKM. CDR3: CASNKGAYEQYF. The CDR3 nucleotides are TGTGCCAGCAATAAGGGGGCCTACGAGCAGTACTTC. The whole variable domain, filled in from reference TRBV28 and TRBJ2-7, reads DVKVTQSSRYLVKRTGEKVFLECVQDMDHENMFWYRQDPGLGLRLIYFSYDVKMKEKGDIPEGYSVSREKKERFSLILESASTNQTSMYLCASNKGAYEQYFGPGTRLTVT.

The chain couples TRBV7-9 to TRBJ2-7; tentative D call: TRBD1 (6 bases). The CDR3 extends over 15 amino acids. Germline V gene lookup returns CDR1 SEHNR and CDR2 FQNEAQ (reference sequence). V was clipped by 2 bases and J by 5 bases, with 16 bases between them. For the CDR3, the DNA is TGTGCCAGCAGCTTAATGGGGCTGGGGGCGAACGAGCAGTACTTC. Its protein product is CASSLMGLGANEQYF.

V usage is TRBV5-4 and J usage is TRBJ2-7, with D possibly TRBD1 on 6 matching bases. CDR3 length equals 17 residues. In germline, CDR1 is SGHNT, CDR2 YYREEE (reference sequence). Trimming pared 2 bases from V and 2 bases from J, leaving 20 bases between. The CDR3 loop reads CASSLQIRTAPTYEQYF. The CDR3 coding sequence is TGTGCCAGCAGCTTACAGATAAGGACAGCCCCAACCTACGAGCAGTACTTC.

The chain joins TRBV4-2 to TRBJ1-5; no clear D. The CDR3 has 13 residues. V lost 5 bases and J 6 bases, leaving 11 bases between the germline ends. The germline V gene has CDR1 LGHNA and CDR2 YNFKEQ. The CDR3 region has the DNA TGTGCCAGCAGCGAAAAGTGGGCTCAGCCCCAGCATTTT. It is translated as CASSEKWAQPQHF.

The rearrangement uses TRBV7-9 and TRBJ1-1, with TRBD1 matching 7 bases. The length of the CDR3 is 16 residues. CDR1 SEHNR and CDR2 FQNEAQ come from the germline V gene (reference sequence). The trim removed 1 base at V and 4 bases at J, leaving 9 bases unmatched. CDR3 in DNA: TGTGCCAGCAGCTTAGGAGGGCAGGGGGTAGGCACTGAAGCTTTCTTT. It specifies CASSLGGQGVGTEAFF.

This sequence joins TRBV6-5 and TRBJ2-7; D is possibly TRBD1 (6 bases). There are 15 residues in the CDR3. The germline V and J ends were trimmed by 6 bases and 0 bases, with 15 bases remaining between them. CDR1 and CDR2 (germline): MNHEY, SVGAGI. The CDR3 DNA sequence: TGTGCCAGCAGCTTAAACAGGGAATCCTCCTACGAGCAGTACTTC. Translating it yields CASSLNRESSYEQYF.

V is TRBV29-1 and J is TRBJ2-1; D is unresolved. The germline V gene has CDR1 SQVTM and CDR2 ANQGSEA. V lost 3 bases, J lost 6 bases, and 15 bases lay in between. This CDR3 is 14 amino acids long. The DNA for the CDR3 is TGCAGCGTTGATAGCCTTATTGTGAGCAATGAGCAGTTCTTC. Translation gives CSVDSLIVSNEQFF.

The J gene is TRBJ1-1, the V gene TRBV6-5; possibly TRBD1 for D (5 bases). Germline-derived CDR1 and CDR2 are MNHEY and SVGAGI. The V gene lost 5 bases and the J gene lost 5 bases, with 12 bases spanning the gap. This CDR3 has 13 residues. CDR3 residues: CASSDRVGTEAFF. CDR3 in DNA: TGTGCCAGCAGTGACAGAGTTGGGACTGAAGCTTTCTTT.

The V gene is TRBV28, the J gene TRBJ2-5, with 11 positions matching TRBD2. J was trimmed by 5 bases and V by 6 bases; bases with no gene match: 2. Germline-derived CDR1 and CDR2 are MDHEN and SYDVKM. The CDR3 is 13 amino acids. CDR3 region: CASRGLAVETQYF. CDR3 DNA: TGTGCCAGCAGGGGACTAGCGGTGGAGACCCAGTACTTC.

The chain couples TRBV27 to TRBJ2-2; 9 bases are a match to TRBD1. Trimming cost V 6 bases and J 7 bases; bases outside gene matches: 12. Looked up from germline, CDR1 is MNHEY and CDR2 is SMNVEV (reference sequence). The CDR3 sequence is 16 residues long. The CDR3 nucleotides read TGTGCCAGCAGACCCGATCACAGGGGGCAGTTCGGGGAGCTGTTTTTT. This encodes CASRPDHRGQFGELFF.

The chain recombines TRBV11-2 with TRBJ2-7; perhaps TRBD1 as D (6 bases). CDR1 is SGHAT, CDR2 FQNNGV, per germline. CDR3 length: 15 amino acids. The ends were cut back, 5 bases at V and 2 bases at J, with 16 bases in the middle. CDR3 sequence: CASSPQPGDTYEQYF. The CDR3 coding sequence is TGTGCCAGCAGCCCCCAACCCGGGGACACCTACGAGCAGTACTTC. Combining the CDR3 with reference TRBV11-2 and TRBJ2-7 gives the whole variable domain EAGVAQSPRYKIIEKRQSVAFWCNPISGHATLYWYQQILGQGPKLLIQFQNNGVVDDSQLPKDRFSAERLKGVDSTLKIQPAKLEDSAVYLCASSPQPGDTYEQYFGPGTRLTVT.

V gene TRBV28 combines with J gene TRBJ2-5; D unresolved. The CDR3 has 13 amino acids. Germline V gene lookup returns CDR1 MDHEN and CDR2 SYDVKM. Between the trimmed V and J ends, which lost 6 bases and 5 bases, there was a span of 13 bases. The CDR3 DNA reads as TGTGCCAGCAGGGAGACTCCTAAGGAGACCCAGTACTTC. This codes for CASRETPKETQYF.

The rearrangement uses TRBV7-8 and TRBJ2-2, with TRBD1 identical over 8 bases. The germline CDR1 and CDR2 sequences are SGHVS and FQNEAQ. V lost 7 bases to trimming and J lost 6 bases; unmatched junction nucleotides: 7. The CDR3 is 14 amino acids. The CDR3 protein is CASMAGGVAGELFF. The CDR3 DNA reads as TGTGCCAGCATGGCAGGGGGCGTCGCCGGGGAGCTGTTTTTT.

The chain recombines TRBV5-6 with TRBJ2-5, with 10 nucleotides matching TRBD2. The germline gives CDR1 SGHDT, CDR2 YYEEEE. CDR3 size: 13 residues. V shed 2 bases, J shed 7 bases, and the junction held 2 bases outside the gene matches. CDR3 DNA sequence: TGTGCCAGCAGCTTACTAGCGGGACCGACCCAGTACTTC. Translating it yields CASSLLAGPTQYF.

V is TRBV10-2 and J is TRBJ2-5; 10 bases match TRBD1. After removal of 8 bases from V and 5 bases from J, the junction contained 5 bases not matched to a gene. This CDR3 has 13 amino acids. From germline, CDR1 is WSHSY and CDR2 SAAADI. This chain's CDR3 is CASQGQGRETQYF. The DNA of the CDR3 is TGCGCCAGCCAGGGACAGGGGAGGGAGACCCAGTACTTC.

V is TRBV28 and J is TRBJ1-1; D is unresolved. V lost 2 bases and J lost 4, with 5 bases in between. Germline V gives CDR1 MDHEN, CDR2 SYDVKM. The CDR3 length is 12 residues. The CDR3 nucleotides read TGTGCCAGCAGTTTAATGAGCACTGAAGCTTTCTTT. This codes for CASSLMSTEAFF.

The chain carries TRBV9 and TRBJ2-1; tentative D call: TRBD2 (7 bases). The CDR3 has 16 residues. Looked up from germline, CDR1 is SGDLS and CDR2 is YYNGEE. V dropped 3 bases and J dropped 6 bases, with 19 bases sitting between them. The chain's CDR3 is CASSEDSRGALNEQFF. The DNA of the CDR3 is TGTGCCAGCAGCGAGGACTCACGGGGGGCCCTCAATGAGCAGTTCTTC.

The chain has TRBV11-1 and TRBJ2-1; 7 nucleotides line up with TRBD1. The CDR3 consists of 14 residues. From germline, CDR1 is SGHAT and CDR2 FQDESV (reference sequence). V lost 5 bases and J lost 6; bases outside the gene matches: 7. The CDR3 spells CASSQDRVPNEQFF. CDR3 nucleotides: TGTGCCAGCAGCCAAGACAGGGTCCCCAATGAGCAGTTCTTC.

V is TRBV28 and J is TRBJ2-7; weak D call: TRBD1 (5 bases). The V and J ends lost 6 bases and 2 bases respectively, with 11 bases between them. The germline V gene encodes CDR1 MDHEN and CDR2 SYDVKM. The CDR3 extends over 13 amino acids. CDR3 sequence (DNA): TGTGCCAGCAGCACCGGACACACCTACGAGCAGTACTTC. Translating gives CASSTGHTYEQYF.

The chain carries TRBV6-1 and TRBJ2-2; 9 bases fit TRBD1. J was trimmed by 6 bases and V by 2 bases; bases with no gene match: 4. The CDR3 spans 15 residues. Looked up from germline, CDR1 is MNHNS and CDR2 is SASEGT. CDR3 sequence reads: CASSETGGRSGELFF. Written as DNA, the CDR3 is TGTGCCAGCAGTGAAACAGGGGGCAGATCCGGGGAGCTGTTTTTT.

The chain has TRBV15 and TRBJ2-5, with D uncertain. V shed 1 base and J shed 5 bases, with 8 bases lying between them. This CDR3 comprises 13 residues. From germline, CDR1 is LNHNV and CDR2 YYDKDF (reference sequence). CDR3 DNA: TGTGCCACCAGCAGAGGGAGTACTGAGACCCAGTACTTC. It translates to CATSRGSTETQYF. Full variable domain (remainder filled in from reference TRBV15 and TRBJ2-5): DAMVIQNPRYQVTQFGKPVTLSCSQTLNHNVMYWYQQKSSQAPKLLFHYYDKDFNNEADTPDNFQSRRPNTSFCFLDIRSPGLGDTAMYLCATSRGSTETQYFGPGTRLLVL.

The genes are TRBV7-8 and TRBJ1-4, with a weak D call TRBD1 (5 bases). CDR1 is SGHVS and CDR2 is FQNEAQ in the germline V gene. With 6 bases removed from V and 0 bases from J, the gap between germline ends came to 11 bases. The length of the CDR3 is 15 residues. DNA for the CDR3: TGTGCCAGCAGGCCCCCGGGGGCAACTAATGAAAAACTGTTTTTT. Its protein product is CASRPPGATNEKLFF.

The sample holds one count of this clone. The chain joins TRBV7-2 to TRBJ2-3; possibly TRBD1 for D (7 bases). The CDR3 has 15 amino acids. V lost 5 bases, J lost 1 base, and 13 bases lay in between. Germline lookup yields CDR1 SGHTA and CDR2 FQGNSA. CDR3 in amino acids: CASSLGGTGTDTQYF. Written as DNA, the CDR3 is TGTGCCAGCAGCCTAGGCGGGACAGGCACAGATACGCAGTATTTT. The full variable domain, completed using reference TRBV7-2 and TRBJ2-3, is GAGVSQSPSNKVTEKGKDVELRCDPISGHTALYWYRQSLGQGLEFLIYFQGNSAPDKSGLPSDRFSAERTGGSVSTLTIQRTQQEDSAVYLCASSLGGTGTDTQYFGPGTRLTVL.

This chain joins TRBV19 and TRBJ1-2; TRBD1 aligns across 9 bases. CDR1 and CDR2 (germline): LNHDA, SQIVND (reference sequence). The CDR3 runs to 15 residues. With 6 bases clipped from V and 4 bases from J, the junction kept 9 bases outside the gene matches. The CDR3 region is CASRPETGGTYGYTF. The CDR3 DNA is TGTGCCAGTAGGCCTGAGACAGGGGGGACCTATGGCTACACCTTC. The complete variable domain, with remaining parts taken from reference TRBV19 and TRBJ1-2, reads DGGITQSPKYLFRKEGQNVTLSCEQNLNHDAMYWYRQDPGQGLRLIYYSQIVNDFQKGDIAEGYSVSREKKESFPLTVTSAQKNPTAFYLCASRPETGGTYGYTFGSGTRLTVV.

V gene TRBV28 combines with J gene TRBJ2-7; D gene uncertain. Per germline, CDR1 MDHEN and CDR2 SYDVKM. The ends were cut back, 5 bases at V and 0 bases at J, with 14 bases in the middle. The CDR3 totals 15 residues. Here the CDR3 reads CASSPLGRSSYEQYF. In nucleotides, the CDR3 is TGTGCCAGCAGTCCGCTAGGCAGAAGCTCCTACGAGCAGTACTTC.